These T cell receptor beta chains were read from a single sample in a study of shared clonotypes between healthy human individuals. TCRdb's table, derived via immunoSEQ multiplex PCR, lists solely in-frame clones and lacks some. The sample contains approximately 810,000 clones, 80% to 95% of which appear only once. Sequencing input: naive CD8+ T cells sorted from blood. These TCRs come from a man under 40 in good health. CDR3s include the opening cysteine and the closing phenylalanine or tryptophan. The D gene is left open where the match is weak.

TRBV5-1	TRBJ2-7	TRBD1	CASSEGQGAYEQYF	TGCGCCAGCAGCGAGGGACAGGGGGCCTACGAGCAGTACTTC
TRBV29-1	TRBJ2-5	.	CSVETGAFGETQYF	TGCAGCGTTGAAACGGGGGCTTTCGGAGAGACCCAGTACTTC
TRBV28	TRBJ1-5	.	CASKGTHNNQPQHF	TGTGCCAGCAAGGGAACCCATAACAATCAGCCCCAGCATTTT
TRBV5-1	TRBJ2-2	TRBD2	CASSLEASGSEELFF	TGCGCCAGCAGCTTGGAGGCTAGCGGGAGCGAGGAGCTGTTTTTT
TRBV7-8	TRBJ2-1	TRBD1	CASSLSGQGYNEQFF	TGTGCCAGCAGCTTATCCGGACAGGGGTACAATGAGCAGTTCTTC
TRBV6-8	TRBJ1-4	.	CASSLPYGEATNEKLFF	TGTGCCAGCAGTTTACCTTATGGGGAAGCAACTAATGAAAAACTGTTTTTT
TRBV7-9	TRBJ1-5	.	CASSFHIGGNQPQHF	TGTGCCAGCAGCTTTCATATAGGGGGCAATCAGCCCCAGCATTTT
TRBV9	TRBJ2-1	.	CASSVGRRLVNNEQFF	TGTGCCAGCAGCGTAGGGAGGAGACTCGTTAACAATGAGCAGTTCTTC
TRBV5-1	TRBJ2-3	.	CASSLVPGVTDTQYF	TGCGCCAGCAGCTTGGTGCCGGGAGTTACAGATACGCAGTATTTT
TRBV5-1	TRBJ1-1	.	CASIGEGMNTEAFF	TGCGCCAGCATTGGAGAGGGAATGAACACTGAAGCTTTCTTT
TRBV7-9	TRBJ2-7	.	CASSLLYSYEQYF	TGTGCCAGCAGCTTATTATACTCCTACGAGCAGTACTTC
TRBV19	TRBJ1-1	TRBD1	CASSIGADRGPSTEAFF	TGTGCCAGTAGTATAGGTGCGGACAGGGGGCCCTCCACTGAAGCTTTCTTT
TRBV2	TRBJ2-3	.	CASSLGLSDTQYF	TGTGCCAGCAGTCTAGGACTGTCAGATACGCAGTATTTT
TRBV7-6	TRBJ2-1	TRBD2	CASSLAPPSGPSYNEQFF	TGTGCCAGCAGCTTAGCTCCACCTAGCGGGCCCTCCTACAATGAGCAGTTCTTC
TRBV10-2	TRBJ2-1	.	CASSEGLVGNEQFF	TGCGCCAGCAGTGAAGGACTGGTGGGGAATGAGCAGTTCTTC
TRBV7-9	TRBJ2-1	TRBD1	CASSLGTGNEQFF	TGTGCCAGCAGCTTAGGGACAGGCAATGAGCAGTTCTTC
TRBV7-3	TRBJ2-5	.	CASSLLGGAGTQYF	TGTGCCAGCAGCCTGTTAGGAGGGGCAGGGACCCAGTACTTC
TRBV25-1	TRBJ2-7	.	CASSEFGGSHEQYF	TGTGCCAGCAGTGAATTTGGGGGGTCCCACGAGCAGTACTTC
TRBV6-4	TRBJ2-1	.	CASSDSASGDEQFF	TGTGCCAGCAGTGACTCGGCGTCCGGGGATGAGCAGTTCTTC
TRBV9	TRBJ2-1	.	CASSVGTFTSLAYNEQFF	TGTGCCAGCAGCGTAGGAACCTTTACCAGCCTGGCCTACAATGAGCAGTTCTTC
TRBV30	TRBJ1-1	.	CAWSLNTEAFF	TGTGCCTGGAGCCTGAACACTGAAGCTTTCTTT
TRBV29-1	TRBJ2-7	TRBD1	CSVQIRDRGFEQYF	TGCAGCGTTCAAATCCGGGACAGGGGGTTCGAGCAGTACTTC
TRBV27	TRBJ2-3	.	CASSLTGVDTQYF	TGTGCCAGCAGTCTGACAGGTGTAGATACGCAGTATTTT
TRBV7-2	TRBJ2-1	.	CASSLDGDYNEQFF	TGTGCCAGCAGCTTAGATGGGGACTACAATGAGCAGTTCTTC
TRBV9	TRBJ1-2	.	CASSVGYGERGYTF	TGTGCCAGCAGCGTAGGTTACGGGGAAAGGGGCTACACCTTC
TRBV11-2	TRBJ2-7	TRBD2	CASSLAPGRAAYEQYF	TGTGCCAGCAGCTTAGCCCCCGGGAGGGCCGCCTACGAGCAGTACTTC
TRBV7-2	TRBJ1-1	.	CASSLKWYTEAFF	TGTGCCAGCAGCTTAAAGTGGTACACTGAAGCTTTCTTT
TRBV20-1	TRBJ2-1	.	CSGLGSDEQFF	TGCAGTGGGCTAGGTAGCGATGAGCAGTTCTTC
TRBV7-9	TRBJ2-7	.	CASSSRVVYEQYF	TGTGCCAGCAGCTCCCGAGTGGTTTACGAGCAGTACTTC
TRBV29-1	TRBJ2-1	.	CSVREGNEQFF	TGCAGCGTACGTGAGGGAAATGAGCAGTTCTTC
TRBV7-6	TRBJ2-7	.	CASSLAEGSYEQYF	TGTGCCAGCAGCTTAGCCGAGGGCTCCTACGAGCAGTACTTC
TRBV10-2	TRBJ1-1	TRBD1	CASGRTGGSHTEAFF	TGCGCCAGCGGAAGGACAGGGGGAAGTCACACTGAAGCTTTCTTT
TRBV4-1	TRBJ2-1	TRBD2	CASSQVLAGGPIYNEQFF	TGCGCCAGCAGCCAAGTCCTAGCGGGAGGGCCGATCTACAATGAGCAGTTCTTC
TRBV27	TRBJ1-1	.	CASTSLRDTRNTEAFF	TGTGCCAGCACCAGCCTGCGGGACACCCGGAACACTGAAGCTTTCTTT
TRBV11-2	TRBJ1-1	.	CASSFSPLTEAFF	TGTGCCAGCAGCTTTTCTCCTCTCACTGAAGCTTTCTTT
TRBV7-9	TRBJ2-3	TRBD2	CASSKKTSGTTDTQYF	TGTGCCAGCAGCAAAAAGACTAGCGGGACGACGGATACGCAGTATTTT
TRBV28	TRBJ2-5	.	CASTDRLEQETQYF	TGTGCCAGCACCGACAGGTTGGAGCAAGAGACCCAGTACTTC
TRBV6-4	TRBJ2-1	TRBD2	CASSELAGYNEQFF	TGTGCCAGCAGTGAACTAGCGGGATACAATGAGCAGTTCTTC
TRBV7-9	TRBJ2-7	.	CASRAASPGSYEQYF	TGTGCCAGCAGGGCGGCATCCCCCGGCTCCTACGAGCAGTACTTC
TRBV9	TRBJ2-4	.	CASSVAAAKNIQYF	TGTGCCAGCAGCGTAGCCGCGGCCAAAAACATTCAGTACTTC
TRBV27	TRBJ2-5	TRBD2	CASSLLGEGETQYF	TGTGCCAGCAGTTTACTGGGGGAGGGAGAGACCCAGTACTTC
TRBV9	TRBJ2-7	TRBD2	CASSPSPSGSYEQYF	TGTGCCAGCAGCCCGAGCCCTAGCGGCTCCTACGAGCAGTACTTC
TRBV19	TRBJ2-3	.	CASSMVGGATDTQYF	TGTGCCAGTAGTATGGTCGGGGGAGCCACAGATACGCAGTATTTT
TRBV7-9	TRBJ2-3	.	CASSSYLGYTDTQYF	TGTGCCAGCAGCTCCTACCTTGGGTACACAGATACGCAGTATTTT
TRBV28	TRBJ2-1	.	CASRIGYNEQFF	TGTGCCAGCAGGATTGGTTACAATGAGCAGTTCTTC